The source of this T cell receptor (beta chain) is a study of T cells in Graves' hyperthyroidism and ophthalmopathy. Whole-study context: Pretreatment peripheral blood was obtained at initial diagnosis.

RNA transcripts provided the source from which TCR beta CDR3 regions were amplified. Initially, a first-round RT-PCR of the TCR CDR3 employed the HTBI primer set. Each CDR3 protein gets one entry after TCRdb re-called the multiplex PCR reads with MiXCR. This table holds around 600,000 distinct CDR3 sequences, about 14% found once. CDR3 length: 14 residues. V was trimmed by 5 bases and J by 4 bases, leaving 16 bases between them. Germline-derived CDR1 and CDR2 are DFQATT and SNEGSKA (reference sequence). Orbital computed tomography, thyroid ultrasound, serum thyroxine and TRAb, and clinical symptoms together informed the diagnoses.

What was sequenced was blood. The sequence derives from a woman between 45 and 60 years old with Graves' ophthalmopathy. The chain joins TRBV20-1 to TRBJ2-3; no reliable D call. The CDR3 sequence: CSARALSFSDTQYF. In DNA form, the CDR3 reads TGCAGTGCTCGGGCCCTATCGTTTTCAGATACGCAGTATTTT.